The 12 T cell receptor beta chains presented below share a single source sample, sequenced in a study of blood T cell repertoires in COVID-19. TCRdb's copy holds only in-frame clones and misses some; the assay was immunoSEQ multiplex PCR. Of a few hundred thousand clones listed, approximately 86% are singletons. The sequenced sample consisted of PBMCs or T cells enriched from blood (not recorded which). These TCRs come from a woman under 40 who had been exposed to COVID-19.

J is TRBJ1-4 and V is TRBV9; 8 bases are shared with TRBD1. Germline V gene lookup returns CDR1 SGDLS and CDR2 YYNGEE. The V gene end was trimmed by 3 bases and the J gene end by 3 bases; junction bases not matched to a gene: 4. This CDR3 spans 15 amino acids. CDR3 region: CASSGTGLPNEKLFF. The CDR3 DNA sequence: TGTGCCAGCAGCGGGACAGGGCTACCTAATGAAAAACTGTTTTTT.

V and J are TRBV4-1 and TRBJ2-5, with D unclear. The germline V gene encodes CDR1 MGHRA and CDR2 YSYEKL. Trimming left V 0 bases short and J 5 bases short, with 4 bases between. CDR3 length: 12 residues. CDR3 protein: CASSQDMETQYF. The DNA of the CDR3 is TGCGCCAGCAGCCAAGACATGGAGACCCAGTACTTC.

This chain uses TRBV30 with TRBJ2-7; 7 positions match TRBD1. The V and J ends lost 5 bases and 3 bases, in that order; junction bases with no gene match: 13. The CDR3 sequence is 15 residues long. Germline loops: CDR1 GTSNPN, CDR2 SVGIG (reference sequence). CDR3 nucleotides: TGTGCCTGGGGAAATAAACAGGGGAACGGCTACGAGCAGTACTTC. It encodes CAWGNKQGNGYEQYF.

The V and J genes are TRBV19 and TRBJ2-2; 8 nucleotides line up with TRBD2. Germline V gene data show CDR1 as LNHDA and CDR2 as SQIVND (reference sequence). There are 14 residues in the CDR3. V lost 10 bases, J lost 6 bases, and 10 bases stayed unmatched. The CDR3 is CATRGTSKSGELFF. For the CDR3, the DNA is TGTGCCACTAGAGGGACTAGTAAGTCCGGGGAGCTGTTTTTT.

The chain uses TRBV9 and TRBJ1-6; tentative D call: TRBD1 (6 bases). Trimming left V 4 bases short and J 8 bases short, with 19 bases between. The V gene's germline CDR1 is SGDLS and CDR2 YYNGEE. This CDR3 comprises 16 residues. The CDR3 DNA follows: TGTGCCAGCAGCCTCTCAGGGGCGATTTTCGATTCACCCCTCCACTTT. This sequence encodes CASSLSGAIFDSPLHF.

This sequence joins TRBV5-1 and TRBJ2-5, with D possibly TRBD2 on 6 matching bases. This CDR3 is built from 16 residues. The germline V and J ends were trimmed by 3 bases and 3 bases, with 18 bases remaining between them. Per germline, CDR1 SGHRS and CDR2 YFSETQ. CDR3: CASSSSQGRGEETQYF. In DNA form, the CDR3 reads TGCGCCAGCAGCTCCTCTCAGGGTCGCGGGGAAGAGACCCAGTACTTC.

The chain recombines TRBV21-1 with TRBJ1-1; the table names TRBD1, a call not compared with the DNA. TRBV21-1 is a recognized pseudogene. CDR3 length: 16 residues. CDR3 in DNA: TGTGCCAGCAGCAAAGCTCCCAGGGCGCGGATCACTGAAGCTTTCTTT. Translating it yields CASSKAPRARITEAFF.

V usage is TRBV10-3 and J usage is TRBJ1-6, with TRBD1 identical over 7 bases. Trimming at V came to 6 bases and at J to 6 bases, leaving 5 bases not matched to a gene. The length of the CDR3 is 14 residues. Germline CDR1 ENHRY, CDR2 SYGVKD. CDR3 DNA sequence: TGTGCCATCAGCCGACAGGGTCCTAATTCACCCCTCCACTTT. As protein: CAISRQGPNSPLHF.

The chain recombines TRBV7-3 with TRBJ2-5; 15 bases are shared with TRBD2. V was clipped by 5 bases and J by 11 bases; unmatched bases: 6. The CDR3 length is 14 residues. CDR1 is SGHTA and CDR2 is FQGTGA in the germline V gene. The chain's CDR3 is CASSHGTSGGRQYF. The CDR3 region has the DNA TGTGCCAGCAGCCATGGGACTAGCGGGGGGCGGCAGTACTTC.

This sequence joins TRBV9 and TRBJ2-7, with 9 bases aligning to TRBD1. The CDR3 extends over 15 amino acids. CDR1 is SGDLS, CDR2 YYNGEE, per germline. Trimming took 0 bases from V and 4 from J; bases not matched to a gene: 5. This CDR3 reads CASSVGWGQGYEQYF. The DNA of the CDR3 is TGTGCCAGCAGCGTAGGCTGGGGACAGGGTTACGAGCAGTACTTC.

The CDR3 sequence is CASSFDSGASGELFF. CDR3 DNA sequence: TGTGCCAGCAGCTTTGATAGCGGGGCCTCCGGGGAGCTGTTTTTT. The V call is TRBV7-3, the J call TRBJ2-2; 8 nucleotides agree with TRBD2. There are 15 residues in the CDR3. CDR1 SGHTA and CDR2 FQGTGA come from the germline V gene. V was pared by 3 bases and J by 6 bases, with 6 bases of the junction left unmatched. The full variable domain, completed using reference TRBV7-3 and TRBJ2-2, is GAGVSQTPSNKVTEKGKYVELRCDPISGHTALYWYRQSLGQGPEFLIYFQGTGAADDSGLPNDRFFAVRPEGSVSTLKIQRTERGDSAVYLCASSFDSGASGELFFGEGSRLTVL.

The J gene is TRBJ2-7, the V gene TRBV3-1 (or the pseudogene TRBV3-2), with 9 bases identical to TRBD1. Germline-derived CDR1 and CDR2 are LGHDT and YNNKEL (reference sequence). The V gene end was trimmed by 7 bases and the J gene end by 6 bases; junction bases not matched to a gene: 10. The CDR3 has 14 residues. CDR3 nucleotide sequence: TGTGCCAGCACCAACCGGGACAGGGCCTCCGAGCAGTACTTC. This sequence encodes CASTNRDRASEQYF.